This T cell receptor beta chain was sequenced for a study of T cells expressing NK-cell markers. Study background: Eight donors were sequenced, seven testing HCMV-seropositive and one testing seronegative.

TCRdb reprocessed the 5' RACE reads; each CDR3 protein has one entry and no DNA is given. The sample data list a few hundred thousand distinct CDR3 sequences. Worth noting for this clonotype: The antigen remains unidentified.

This CDR3 contains 14 residues. Germline CDR1 SGHTA, CDR2 FQGTGA. Findings and caveats of the study: In four donors, dominant clonotypes made up 28.3-60.1% of CD3+CD56-NKG2C+ cells.

Sequencing was done on a sample of blood T cells: a sorted CD56 or NKG2C T cell subset, CD4+ or CD8+ T cells, or bulk PBMC T cells (not recorded which). This chain connects TRBV7-3 to TRBJ2-1; TCRdb gives TRBD1 as the D gene, but with no DNA this cannot be confirmed. The TCR was taken from a man aged 18-75 years in good health. The CDR3 here is CASSPRGAGDEQFF.